These 4 T cell receptor beta chains were all obtained from the same sample, sequenced in a study of beta chain features in type 1 diabetes. The sequenced template was cDNA made from the entire isolated RNA. TCRdb's copy holds only in-frame clones and misses some; the assay was immunoSEQ multiplex PCR. This table holds 300,000 to 350,000 clones, roughly 8% found once. Material: central memory CD4+ T cells from blood. These TCRs come from a woman younger than 30 in good health.

This clone was counted only a few times. The chain combines TRBV11-2 with TRBJ2-7; no firm D call. The CDR3 runs 15 residues. V was clipped by 1 base and J by 2 bases, with 12 bases between them. The germline gives CDR1 SGHAT, CDR2 FQNNGV. The chain's CDR3 is CASSLGSDIAYEQYF. The CDR3 coding sequence is TGTGCCAGCAGCTTAGGGTCTGACATAGCCTACGAGCAGTACTTC.

This rearrangement joins TRBV4-1 to TRBJ2-4; no clear D. This CDR3 has 17 amino acids. V lost 1 base and J lost 0, with 13 bases in between. Germline V gene sequence: CDR1 MGHRA, CDR2 YSYEKL. The CDR3 sequence is CASSQVWRQTAKNIQYF. The CDR3 nucleotides read TGCGCCAGCAGCCAAGTCTGGCGCCAGACAGCCAAAAACATTCAGTACTTC.

The chain combines TRBV6-1 with TRBJ2-7; D not resolved. CDR1 and CDR2 (germline): MNHNS, SASEGT. The CDR3 is 14 residues long. Between the trimmed V and J ends, which lost 7 bases and 9 bases, there was a span of 22 bases. The CDR3 protein is CASNSRTIGRGQYF. CDR3 sequence (DNA): TGTGCCAGCAATAGTCGGACGATCGGCCGAGGGCAGTACTTC.

This clone appeared many times. The chain joins TRBV29-1 to TRBJ2-7; TRBD1 matches at 7 bases. The CDR3 is 13 amino acids. The junction had 9 bases not matched to a gene; V was cut back by 7 bases and J by 3 bases. Germline values: CDR1 SQVTM, CDR2 ANQGSEA. As DNA, the CDR3 is TGCAGCGCATCAGGGGGAAGGCTCTACGAGCAGTACTTC. Translating gives CSASGGRLYEQYF.